The subject of this entry is one T cell receptor beta chain. What it binds is unknown. These data are taken from a study of T cell clonotyping in hematopoietic cell transplantation. Germline V lookup: CDR1 SEHNR, CDR2 FQNEAQ (reference sequence). This CDR3 is 18 amino acids long. The V and J ends lost 2 bases and 4 bases respectively, with 23 bases between them. The table came from immunoSEQ multiplex PCR; TCRdb's copy has only in-frame clones and leaves some out. The sample consists of some 5,000 clones, approximately 94% of them appearing once. Study outcomes and limitations: Higher Inverse Simpson Index values in graft donor and pretransplant recipient predicted broader posttransplant TCR diversity.

This chain joins TRBV7-9 and TRBJ1-1; D call uncertain. The sequencing here drew on PBMCs, taken 180 days after allogeneic stem cell transplant. The sequence was collected from a male patient between 60 and 69 years old who had an allogeneic stem cell transplant from a related donor, so the T cells may come from the graft donor. Some clones in this sample may be carry-over from other donors' samples. The CDR3, as DNA: TGTGCCAGCAGCTTACGACCTGGGCTCCAACGGGGAGGCACTGAAGCTTTCTTT. Amino acid sequence: CASSLRPGLQRGGTEAFF.